These 27 T cell receptor beta chains were all obtained from the same sample, sequenced in a study of T cell repertoires in cytomegalovirus infection. These TCRs are of unknown antigen specificity. Via MiXCR, TCRdb re-called the reads, giving one row per CDR3 protein. Among 650,000 to 900,000 distinct CDR3 sequences listed, around a third were seen once. The source material was cultured CD8+ T cells from PBMCs, sampled from culture after CMV antigen stimulation. Receptors originate from a human donor in good health (CMV status not recorded). Some clones in this sample may be carry-over from other donors' samples.

This rearrangement joins TRBV27 to TRBJ1-5; weak D call: TRBD1 (6 bases). This CDR3 has 14 residues. Germline V gene lookup returns CDR1 MNHEY and CDR2 SMNVEV (reference sequence). V gave up 5 bases and J gave up 5 bases, with 13 bases separating them. CDR3 sequence: CASSPGQYYQPQHF. The CDR3 nucleotides are TGTGCCAGCAGTCCCGGACAGTATTATCAGCCCCAGCATTTT.

This clonotype appeared many times. The chain is built from TRBV7-8 and TRBJ1-1; D is uncertain. V was cut by 7 bases and J by 0 bases, with 12 bases left in between. CDR1 SGHVS and CDR2 FQNEAQ come from the germline V gene. The CDR3 extends over 14 amino acids. The DNA for the CDR3 is TGTGCCAGCAACCCAACGGACTTGAACACTGAAGCTTTCTTT. Amino acids: CASNPTDLNTEAFF.

The J gene is TRBJ1-1, the V gene TRBV7-9, with D unclear. Trimming cost V 7 bases and J 4 bases, with 10 bases left between them. The germline gives CDR1 SEHNR, CDR2 FQNEAQ (reference sequence). The CDR3 is 12 amino acids. CDR3 region: CASTSGITEAFF. The DNA of the CDR3 is TGTGCCAGCACTTCTGGTATCACTGAAGCTTTCTTT. The whole variable domain, filled in from reference TRBV7-9 and TRBJ1-1, reads DTGVSQNPRHKITKRGQNVTFRCDPISEHNRLYWYRQTLGQGPEFLTYFQNEAQLEKSRLLSDRFSAERPKGSFSTLEIQRTEQGDSAMYLCASTSGITEAFFGQGTRLTVV.

A word on this clonotype: Being one base from a much bigger clone, this may be a read error. The genes are TRBV7-2 and TRBJ1-2; 9 bases match TRBD1. J gave up 3 bases and V 3 bases, and 5 bases lay outside the gene matches. Germline V gene lookup returns CDR1 SGHTA and CDR2 FQGNSA. The CDR3 runs 15 residues. In DNA, the CDR3 is TGTGCCAGCAGCTTTGGGACAGGGCGCGACTATGGCTACACCTTC. Encoded protein: CASSFGTGRDYGYTF.

This clonotype occurred a few times. The chain couples TRBV27 to TRBJ1-1; tentative D call: TRBD1 (5 bases). CDR3 length: 14 residues. The ends were cut back, 2 bases at V and 4 bases at J, with 11 bases in the middle. Germline CDR1 reads MNHEY; CDR2 reads SMNVEV (reference sequence). CDR3: CASSLTLRGTEAFF. CDR3 in DNA: TGTGCCAGCAGTTTAACCCTAAGGGGCACTGAAGCTTTCTTT.

The CDR3 spells CASSNTGWEQFF. DNA of the CDR3: TGTGCCAGCAGCAACACAGGGTGGGAGCAGTTCTTC. The rearrangement uses TRBV28 and TRBJ2-1; maybe TRBD1 (6 bases). The CDR3 spans 12 residues. V gave up 6 bases and J gave up 10 bases, with 13 bases separating them. In germline, CDR1 is MDHEN, CDR2 SYDVKM.

V usage is TRBV7-8 and J usage is TRBJ1-1, with D unresolved. V was cut by 5 bases and J by 1 base, with 14 bases left in between. The CDR3 consists of 15 residues. Looked up from germline, CDR1 is SGHVS and CDR2 is FQNEAQ. The CDR3 reads CASSRYPTKNTEAFF. For the CDR3, the DNA is TGTGCCAGCAGCCGCTACCCTACAAAGAACACTGAAGCTTTCTTT.

This clonotype was counted between two and nine times. J is TRBJ2-7 and V is TRBV6-1; D not resolved. This CDR3 is 14 amino acids long. The V and J ends lost 4 bases and 2 bases respectively, with 12 bases between them. Per germline, CDR1 MNHNS and CDR2 SASEGT. CDR3 in DNA: TGTGCCAGCAGTGCTCAAGGGATAACCTACGAGCAGTACTTC. Amino acid sequence: CASSAQGITYEQYF.

This chain uses TRBV7-8 with TRBJ1-5, with 8 bases aligning to TRBD1. The V and J ends lost 1 base and 4 bases, in that order; junction bases with no gene match: 15. This CDR3 comprises 19 residues. The germline CDR1 and CDR2 sequences are SGHVS and FQNEAQ. The CDR3 here is CASSLEGGAGGFQNQPQHF. CDR3 nucleotide sequence: TGTGCCAGCAGCTTAGAGGGGGGGGCAGGGGGCTTCCAAAATCAGCCCCAGCATTTT.

This chain connects TRBV2 to TRBJ1-1; no clear D. The CDR3 length is 16 residues. The germline gives CDR1 SNHLY, CDR2 FYNNEI. Deletions cut 2 bases from V and 4 bases from J, with 17 bases between. The CDR3 region has the DNA TGTGCCAGCAGTGAATTTGGCAGCGGAGAACCCACTGAAGCTTTCTTT. This sequence encodes CASSEFGSGEPTEAFF.

The chain uses TRBV6-6 and TRBJ2-3, with a possible D match to TRBD1 (6 bases). Germline V gene lookup returns CDR1 MNHNY and CDR2 SVGAGI (reference sequence). CDR3 length: 14 residues. V was cut by 6 bases and J by 1 base, with 11 bases left in between. Here the CDR3 reads CASRQGFGTDTQYF. CDR3 nucleotides: TGTGCCAGCAGACAGGGATTTGGCACAGATACGCAGTATTTT.

The chain uses TRBV9 and TRBJ1-3; 8 nucleotides match TRBD1. After removal of 5 bases from V and 0 bases from J, the junction contained 19 bases not matched to a gene. The CDR3 spans 20 residues. Germline V gene data show CDR1 as SGDLS and CDR2 as YYNGEE. The CDR3, as DNA: TGTGCCAGCAGTTTCCCCGGGACAGGTTCCCTAGATGACTCTGGAAACACCATATATTTT. Translating gives CASSFPGTGSLDDSGNTIYF.

This clonotype has a handful of counts. The V gene is TRBV5-6, the J gene TRBJ2-7; TRBD1 matches 8 bases. The CDR3 runs to 16 residues. Germline V CDR1 and CDR2: SGHDT, YYEEEE. Unmatched junction bases numbered 8, after V lost 3 bases and J lost 0 bases. CDR3 amino acids: CASSSAGTGYSYEQYV. The CDR3 bases are TGTGCCAGCAGCTCGGCCGGGACAGGTTACTCCTACGAGCAGTACGTC.

This clonotype was found a few times. The chain couples TRBV28 to TRBJ2-2; D is perhaps TRBD1 (5 bases). The V and J ends lost 0 bases and 7 bases respectively, with 12 bases between them. The V gene's germline CDR1 is MDHEN and CDR2 SYDVKM. The CDR3 runs 15 residues. CDR3 loop: CASSLWTDDGGELFF. The CDR3 DNA follows: TGTGCCAGCAGTTTATGGACAGATGACGGCGGGGAGCTGTTTTTT.

This clonotype was counted between two and nine times. The rearrangement links TRBV19 to TRBJ1-2; D is undetermined. The CDR3 has 14 residues. With 3 bases removed from V and 6 bases from J, the gap between germline ends came to 14 bases. Germline CDR1 reads LNHDA; CDR2 reads SQIVND (reference sequence). CDR3 sequence (DNA): TGTGCCAGTAGTATCCGGTATAGTGGGGATGGCTACACCTTC. Encoded protein: CASSIRYSGDGYTF.

Only a few counts were recorded for this clonotype. V gene TRBV7-6 combines with J gene TRBJ1-2, with TRBD1 as a possible D gene (5 bases). Trimming left V 8 bases short and J 14 bases short, with 27 bases between. The germline V gene has CDR1 SGHVS and CDR2 FNYEAQ. The CDR3 covers 14 residues. In DNA form, the CDR3 reads TGTGCCAGCTCCCCCACCGCGACAGTCCCTCTTCTAACCTTC. Its translation is CASSPTATVPLLTF.

V gene TRBV6-5 combines with J gene TRBJ2-1; tentatively, D is TRBD1 (5 bases). This CDR3 has 14 amino acids. The ends were cut back, 0 bases at V and 6 bases at J, with 9 bases in the middle. The V gene's germline CDR1 is MNHEY and CDR2 SVGAGI. CDR3 amino acids: CASSYSKGVNEQFF. For the CDR3, the DNA is TGTGCCAGCAGTTACTCGAAAGGGGTCAATGAGCAGTTCTTC.

This clonotype occurred a few times. CDR3 loop: CASSVGRTEAFF. CDR3 nucleotides: TGTGCCAGTTCGGTTGGGAGGACTGAAGCTTTCTTT. The chain links TRBV11-3 to TRBJ1-1; D not resolved. This CDR3 region has 12 residues. Germline lookup yields CDR1 SGHNT and CDR2 YENEEA. V gave up 9 bases and J gave up 5 bases, with 13 bases separating them.

The V call is TRBV19, the J call TRBJ1-1, with a possible D match to TRBD1 (5 bases). This CDR3 spans 15 amino acids. From germline, CDR1 is LNHDA and CDR2 SQIVND (reference sequence). V gave up 5 bases and J gave up 5 bases, with 18 bases separating them. The DNA for the CDR3 is TGTGCCAGTAGTCCCTCGGGGCAAGGGAGAACTGAAGCTTTCTTT. This translates into CASSPSGQGRTEAFF.

The chain joins TRBV9 to TRBJ2-7; D not resolved. CDR1 is SGDLS, CDR2 YYNGEE, per germline. V lost 0 bases and J lost 3, with 10 bases in between. This CDR3 is built from 14 residues. The CDR3: CASSVDPAGYEQYV. The CDR3 region has the DNA TGTGCCAGCAGCGTAGACCCAGCAGGCTACGAGCAGTACGTC.

This clonotype was observed a handful of times. A junction end diverges from the germline sequence, so it may reflect a read error. J is TRBJ2-2 and V is TRBV12-3 or TRBV12-4; D is ambiguous. The length of the CDR3 is 12 residues. CDR3 coding DNA: TGTGCCAACAGTCAATACACCGGGGAGCTGTTTTTT. Protein sequence: CANSQYTGELFF.

The chain joins TRBV27 to TRBJ2-7, with 8 bases identical to TRBD1. CDR3 length: 14 amino acids. Germline V gives CDR1 MNHEY, CDR2 SMNVEV (reference sequence). The trim removed 6 bases at V and 4 bases at J, leaving 8 bases unmatched. CDR3 region: CASRGQGGSYEQYF. The CDR3, as DNA: TGTGCCAGCAGAGGACAGGGAGGTTCATACGAGCAGTACTTC.

This chain uses TRBV9 with TRBJ2-1; 15 bases are shared with TRBD2. The CDR3 runs to 17 residues. Germline-derived CDR1 and CDR2 are SGDLS and YYNGEE. V shed 4 bases, J shed 3 bases, and the junction held 5 bases outside the gene matches. DNA of the CDR3: TGTGCCAGCAGCACTGGGACTAGCGGGGGGAACTACAATGAGCAGTTCTTC. Translating gives CASSTGTSGGNYNEQFF.

This clonotype was counted between two and nine times. The chain employs TRBV5-5 and TRBJ1-4; a possible D gene is TRBD1 (6 bases). Between the trimmed V and J ends, which lost 2 bases and 0 bases, there was a span of 11 bases. This CDR3 spans 16 amino acids. The germline V gene encodes CDR1 SGHKS and CDR2 YYEKEE (reference sequence). The CDR3 protein is CASSFTGSATNEKLFF. CDR3 DNA: TGTGCCAGCAGCTTTACAGGGAGTGCAACTAATGAAAAACTGTTTTTT. The entire variable domain, with the rest obtained from reference TRBV5-5 and TRBJ1-4, is as follows: DAGVTQSPTHLIKTRGQQVTLRCSPISGHKSVSWYQQVLGQGPQFIFQYYEKEERGRGNFPDRFSARQFPNYSSELNVNALLLGDSALYLCASSFTGSATNEKLFFGSGTQLSVL.

This clonotype has just one count. The chain uses TRBV25-1 and TRBJ1-2; D call uncertain. V was pared by 11 bases and J by 4 bases, with 32 bases between. Germline V gene lookup returns CDR1 MGHDK and CDR2 SYGVNS. The CDR3 has 18 amino acids. CDR3 nucleotides: TGTGCCCCCATAAACCCGGAGCAGAACAGTGGGCCCCTCTATGGCTACACCTTC. It codes for CAPINPEQNSGPLYGYTF.

This clonotype was detected once. The V call is TRBV6-1, the J call TRBJ1-1, with TRBD1 as a possible D gene (6 bases). The CDR3 extends over 14 amino acids. Germline-derived CDR1 and CDR2 are MNHNS and SASEGT. V was pared by 7 bases and J by 10 bases, with 22 bases between. The DNA for the CDR3 is TGTGCCAGCATTCCCGTTGGGGCAGGGGAGACAGCTTTCTTT. This gives the protein CASIPVGAGETAFF.

CDR3 DNA sequence: TGTGCCAGCAGCCGAAACCTAGCGGCCGAGCAGTACGTC. It specifies CASSRNLAAEQYV. This sequence joins TRBV4-2 and TRBJ2-7, with TRBD2 identical over 7 bases. CDR1 and CDR2 (germline): LGHNA, YNFKEQ. V shed 4 bases and J 6 bases; nucleotides not matched to a gene: 6. There are 13 residues in the CDR3.